The 20 T cell receptor beta chains below were found in one sample sequenced in a study of tumor-infiltrating lymphocytes in primary liver carcinoma. Production of TCR beta cDNA used around 460 ng total RNA together with a constant-region primer. It was through three nested multiplex PCR rounds of slightly modified ARM-PCR that TCR beta libraries arose. The study ran its first two PCR rounds for roughly 11 cycles each, using TRBV1-TRBV30 forward primers and a C-beta reverse primer. TCRdb redid the calling of the multiplex PCR reads with MiXCR, one entry per CDR3 protein. The table lists fewer than 400,000 distinct CDR3 sequences, about 50% of them singletons. Germline DNA was extracted too, while blood RNA derived from unsorted whole blood. The specimen was peripheral blood. These receptors originate from a woman aged 25 to 39 with primary liver carcinoma and hepatitis B virus infection.

This clonotype has a single count. It may be a read error: a sequence one base away is much more abundant. The chain carries TRBV6-5 and TRBJ1-1, with D hard to call. V lost 7 bases to trimming and J lost 8 bases, with 14 bases between them. The CDR3 runs to 12 residues. The germline CDR1 and CDR2 sequences are MNHEY and SVGAGI. The CDR3 DNA reads TGTGCCAGCATTGCCGTGGGATACGAAGCTTTCTTT. Protein: CASIAVGYEAFF.

Of note for this clonotype: A single base separates this from a much larger clone, so it may be a read error. The chain uses TRBV6-2 or TRBV6-3 and TRBJ2-1; tentative D call: TRBD2 (5 bases). Germline CDR1 reads MNHEY; CDR2 reads SVGEGT. This CDR3 is built from 13 residues. The ends were cut back, 8 bases at V and 1 base at J, with 9 bases in the middle. The CDR3 reads CASLDLSYNEQFF. CDR3 nucleotides: TGTGCCAGCCTGGACTTATCCTACAATGAGCAGTTCTTC.

Comments on this clonotype: The missing conserved phenylalanine or tryptophan at the end of this CDR3 makes a read error likely. The chain carries TRBV6-5 and TRBJ2-7, with 7 bases identical to TRBD2. The CDR3 loop spans 12 amino acids. Per the germline V gene, CDR1 is MNHEY and CDR2 is SVGAGI. The J segment lost 6 bases and the V segment lost 8 bases, leaving 7 bases of the junction unmatched. The CDR3 protein is CASRAGVGEQYS. DNA of the CDR3: TGTGCCAGCCGTGCGGGAGTCGGCGAGCAGTACTCC.

This clonotype came up a few times. The chain combines TRBV28 with TRBJ2-3; D call uncertain. Trimming stripped 6 bases from V and 6 bases from J, with 10 bases between. The germline gives CDR1 MDHEN, CDR2 SYDVKM. This CDR3 comprises 12 residues. CDR3 amino acids: CASSPLKDTQYF. CDR3 coding DNA: TGTGCCAGCAGCCCCCTAAAGGATACGCAGTATTTT.

With regard to this clonotype: No conserved phenylalanine or tryptophan is present at the end of the CDR3, so a read error is the likely explanation. The chain links TRBV12-3 or TRBV12-4 to TRBJ2-2; TRBD1 aligns across 7 bases. The CDR3 is made up of 14 amino acids. The trim removed 5 bases at V and 6 bases at J, leaving 6 bases unmatched. The CDR3 DNA is TGTGCCAGCAGTCCCTTGACAGGGCCCGGGGAGCTGTTTCTT. Its protein is CASSPLTGPGELFL.

Comment on this clonotype: An end of the junction differs from the germline gene, which may be a read error. This sequence joins TRBV11-2 and TRBJ2-1; the D gene is possibly TRBD2 (6 bases). CDR1 and CDR2 (germline): SGHAT, FQNNGV. The CDR3 runs 15 residues. The CDR3, as DNA: TGTGCCAACAGCCTTGAGAATAGCGGCTACAATGAGCAGTTCTTC. It translates to CANSLENSGYNEQFF.

The table lists this clonotype with many counts. The V gene is TRBV12-3 or TRBV12-4, the J gene TRBJ1-1; perhaps TRBD1 as D (6 bases). The CDR3 spans 14 residues. V lost 6 bases, J lost 1 base, and 12 bases lay in between. CDR3 in amino acids: CASRQGQRNTEAFF. In DNA form, the CDR3 reads TGTGCCAGCAGGCAAGGACAGCGGAACACTGAAGCTTTCTTT.

In this sample, this clonotype turned up a few times. The V and J genes are TRBV5-6 and TRBJ1-6, with TRBD1 as a possible D gene (5 bases). This CDR3 spans 13 amino acids. CDR1 is SGHDT and CDR2 is YYEEEE in the germline V gene. V was shortened by 0 bases and J by 10 bases, with 8 bases between the two germline ends. The CDR3 loop is CASSLDQGSPLHF. CDR3 DNA: TGTGCCAGCAGCTTGGACCAGGGATCACCCCTCCACTTT.

A remark on this clonotype: An end of the junction differs from the germline gene, which may be a read error. The rearrangement joins TRBV11-2 to TRBJ2-1; 7 bases are shared with TRBD2. From germline, CDR1 is SGHAT and CDR2 FQNNGV. The CDR3 loop spans 11 amino acids. As DNA, the CDR3 is TGTGCCAGCAGCCTCGGGGGGATGTCGTTTTTC. This gives the protein CASSLGGMSFF. The variable domain in full, with the rest retrieved from reference TRBV11-2 and TRBJ2-1, is EAGVAQSPRYKIIEKRQSVAFWCNPISGHATLYWYQQILGQGPKLLIQFQNNGVVDDSQLPKDRFSAERLKGVDSTLKIQPAKLEDSAVYLCASSLGGMSFFGPGTRLTVL.

This clonotype has just a few counts. This sequence joins TRBV10-3 and TRBJ2-2; TRBD1 or TRBD2 may be the D gene (5 bases each). This CDR3 has 14 amino acids. Looked up from germline, CDR1 is ENHRY and CDR2 is SYGVKD. The V and J ends lost 8 bases and 2 bases respectively, with 12 bases between them. The CDR3 DNA sequence: TGTGCCATCCGAGGGGACGCAAACACCGGGGAGCTGTTTTTT. Its protein product is CAIRGDANTGELFF.

This chain uses TRBV12-3 or TRBV12-4 with TRBJ2-5; no definite D call. V shed 7 bases and J shed 1 base, with 13 bases lying between them. The CDR3 loop spans 14 amino acids. The DNA of the CDR3 is TGTGCCAGCACACACAGTCCATCCCAAGAGACCCAGTACTTC. It is translated as CASTHSPSQETQYF.

This clonotype is a singleton in its sample. J is TRBJ2-3 and V is TRBV28, with a tentative D call TRBD2 (5 bases). CDR3 length equals 17 residues. V gave up 4 bases and J gave up 7 bases, with 24 bases separating them. CDR1 MDHEN and CDR2 SYDVKM come from the germline V gene. The CDR3 sequence: CASSSKRASLESHTQYF. The CDR3 DNA sequence: TGTGCCAGCAGTTCCAAGAGGGCTAGCCTAGAGAGCCATACGCAGTATTTT.

V is TRBV14 and J is TRBJ2-7, with D tentatively TRBD1 (5 bases). The CDR3 is 13 amino acids. CDR1 is SGHDN and CDR2 is FVKESK in the germline V gene. Trimming removed 5 bases from V and 3 bases from J, with 11 bases in between. This chain's CDR3 is CASSVAGNYEQYF. The CDR3 region has the DNA TGTGCCAGCAGCGTAGCAGGGAACTACGAGCAGTACTTC. Drawing the rest from reference TRBV14 and TRBJ2-7, the complete variable domain is EAGVTQFPSHSVIEKGQTVTLRCDPISGHDNLYWYRRVMGKEIKFLLHFVKESKQDESGMPNNRFLAERTGGTYSTLKVQPAELEDSGVYFCASSVAGNYEQYFGPGTRLTVT.

The rearrangement links TRBV28 to TRBJ2-7; 8 nucleotides agree with TRBD2. Germline-derived CDR1 and CDR2 are MDHEN and SYDVKM. V was pared by 8 bases and J by 1 base, with 7 bases of the junction left unmatched. This CDR3 is built from 14 residues. In DNA form, the CDR3 reads TGTGCCAGCTGGGGTAGCGGGAAGTCCTACGAGCAGTACTTC. Translation: CASWGSGKSYEQYF.

This clonotype has just one count. The chain employs TRBV28 and TRBJ2-7; 7 bases align to TRBD1. The germline V gene has CDR1 MDHEN and CDR2 SYDVKM. V trimming: 8 bases; J trimming: 2 bases; junction bases outside the gene matches: 12. The CDR3 spans 15 residues. CDR3 in amino acids: CASSYSGGTTYEQYF. For the CDR3, the DNA is TGTGCCAGCTCTTACTCAGGGGGAACAACCTACGAGCAGTACTTC.

A word on this clonotype: A much more abundant neighbour one base away suggests this may be a read error. The DNA for the CDR3 is TGTGGCAGCAGGGGCCGCGCTGCGGGGAAGTATGAGCAGTTCTTC. It is translated as CGSRGRAAGKYEQFF. The rearrangement links TRBV6-1 to TRBJ2-1; either TRBD1 or TRBD2 may supply D (6 bases each). Germline V gene data show CDR1 as MNHNS and CDR2 as SASEGT. The CDR3 is 15 amino acids.

This clonotype was counted many times. The chain couples TRBV11-3 to TRBJ2-3; D call uncertain. The CDR3 extends over 11 amino acids. Germline loops: CDR1 SGHNT, CDR2 YENEEA. Trimming pared 5 bases from V and 7 bases from J, leaving 7 bases between. The CDR3 DNA sequence: TGTGCCAGCAGCACCCGACATACGCAGTATTTT. Translated: CASSTRHTQYF.

The sample holds a few counts of this clonotype. The V gene is TRBV4-1, the J gene TRBJ1-1, with D possibly TRBD1 on 6 matching bases. V was trimmed by 2 bases and J by 8 bases, leaving 24 bases between them. Germline CDR1 is MGHRA and CDR2 is YSYEKL. The CDR3 loop spans 17 amino acids. CDR3 amino acids: CASSQQTGVLLTGEAFF. The CDR3 coding sequence is TGCGCCAGCAGCCAACAAACAGGAGTACTCCTTACAGGGGAAGCTTTCTTT.

The chain uses TRBV5-4 and TRBJ1-1; D remains ambiguous. Germline values: CDR1 SGHNT, CDR2 YYREEE (reference sequence). This CDR3 contains 13 residues. Deletions cut 0 bases from V and 4 bases from J, with 7 bases between. CDR3 bases: TGTGCCAGCAGCTTGGCGGAAAGCACTGAAGCTTTCTTT. Translating gives CASSLAESTEAFF.

About this clonotype itself: This could be a read error, since a much larger clone is one nucleotide away. The chain is built from TRBV11-3 and TRBJ2-2; 12 positions agree with TRBD2. CDR1 SGHNT and CDR2 YENEEA come from the germline V gene. CDR3 length: 18 residues. The CDR3 nucleotides are TGTGCCAACAGCCCTCAATCGGGACTAGCGGGGAACACCGGGGAGCTGTTTTTT. Translating it yields CANSPQSGLAGNTGELFF.